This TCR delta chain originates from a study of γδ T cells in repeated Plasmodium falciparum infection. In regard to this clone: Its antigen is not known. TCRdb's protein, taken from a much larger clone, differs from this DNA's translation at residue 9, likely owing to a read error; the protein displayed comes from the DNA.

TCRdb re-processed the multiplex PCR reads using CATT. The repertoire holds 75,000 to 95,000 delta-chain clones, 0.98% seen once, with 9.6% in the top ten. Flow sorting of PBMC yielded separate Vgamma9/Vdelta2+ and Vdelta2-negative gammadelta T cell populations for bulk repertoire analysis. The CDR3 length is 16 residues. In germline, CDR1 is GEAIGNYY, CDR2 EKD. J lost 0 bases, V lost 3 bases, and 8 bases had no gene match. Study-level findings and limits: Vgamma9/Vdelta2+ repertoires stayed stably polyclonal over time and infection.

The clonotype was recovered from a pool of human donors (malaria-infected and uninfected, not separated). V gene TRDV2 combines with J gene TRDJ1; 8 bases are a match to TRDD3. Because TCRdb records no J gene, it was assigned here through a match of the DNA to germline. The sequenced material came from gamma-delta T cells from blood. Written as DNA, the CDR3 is TGTGCCTGTGACCCACTACTGGGGGGAAACACCGATAAACTCATCTTT. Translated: CACDPLLGGNTDKLIF.